These 18 T cell receptor beta chains were all obtained from the same sample, sequenced in a study of T-cell reconstitution after alpha-beta-depleted transplantation in children. The authors prepared the TCRbeta library with unique molecular identifiers. MiXCR, applied by TCRdb to the PCR reads, yields one record per CDR3 protein. The sample contains under 450,000 distinct CDR3 sequences, about 17% of which appear only once. The input for sequencing was PBMCs, mostly from graft donor cells, taken 360 days after TCRalphabeta/CD19-depleted stem cell transplant. The receptors shown here come from a boy younger than two who had a stem cell transplant for Wiskott-Aldrich syndrome, so the T cells may come from the graft donor.

This clonotype was observed at least ten times. The chain employs TRBV12-3 or TRBV12-4 and TRBJ2-2; 8 nucleotides align to TRBD1. This CDR3 region has 15 residues. The trim removed 7 bases at V and 1 base at J, leaving 5 bases unmatched. The CDR3 DNA is TGTGCCAGCATCCGGACAGGGTGGAACACCGGGGAGCTGTTTTTT. It codes for CASIRTGWNTGELFF.

This chain links TRBV2 with TRBJ2-5, with D possibly matching TRBD1 (6 bases). Germline assignment: CDR1 SNHLY and CDR2 FYNNEI. The CDR3 loop spans 15 amino acids. V lost 4 bases and J lost 0, with 12 bases in between. CDR3 DNA: TGTGCCAGCAGTGCAGGGGCGTTTCACCAAGAGACCCAGTACTTC. This codes for CASSAGAFHQETQYF.

The chain couples TRBV9 to TRBJ2-2; no clear D. The CDR3 runs to 15 residues. Trimming left V 2 bases short and J 3 bases short, with 11 bases between. Germline CDR1 is SGDLS and CDR2 is YYNGEE. The CDR3 bases are TGTGCCAGCAGCGTGGGCTCCAGCTACACCGGGGAGCTGTTTTTT. Amino acid sequence: CASSVGSSYTGELFF.

The V and J genes are TRBV7-8 and TRBJ1-5; D call uncertain. Germline lookup yields CDR1 SGHVS and CDR2 FQNEAQ. There are 13 residues in the CDR3. The germline V and J ends were trimmed by 4 bases and 5 bases, with 9 bases remaining between them. CDR3 in DNA: TGTGCCAGCAGCTCAAATGCGGATCAGCCCCAGCATTTT. Encoded protein: CASSSNADQPQHF.

Here the CDR3 DNA reads TGTGCCAGCAACGGGGGGGCCGAAGCCCAAGAGACCCAGTACTTC. This codes for CASNGGAEAQETQYF. The V gene is TRBV12-3 or TRBV12-4, the J gene TRBJ2-5, with 8 nucleotides matching TRBD2. J gave up 1 base and V 7 bases, and 8 bases lay outside the gene matches. This CDR3 is built from 15 residues.

This clonotype was recorded at least ten times. J is TRBJ2-5 and V is TRBV12-3 or TRBV12-4; possibly TRBD2 for D (6 bases). The V end lost 2 bases, the J end lost 6 bases, and 13 bases lay between the germline ends. The CDR3 has 14 residues. For the CDR3, the DNA is TGTGCCAGCAGTTTATGGGGGGTTAGGCAGACCCAGTACTTC. This codes for CASSLWGVRQTQYF.

This clonotype was seen many times. The chain couples TRBV24-1 to TRBJ2-1; the D gene is possibly TRBD1 (6 bases). The V gene's germline CDR1 is KGHDR and CDR2 SFDVKD. The CDR3 totals 17 residues. With 6 bases removed from V and 2 bases from J, the gap between germline ends came to 19 bases. CDR3 bases: TGTGCCACCAGTAATTCGTCCCCCAGGGGCCCCTACAATGAGCAGTTCTTC. Translation: CATSNSSPRGPYNEQFF.

The chain couples TRBV19 to TRBJ2-7; TRBD2 is a possible D gene (5 bases). CDR1 and CDR2 from the germline V gene are LNHDA and SQIVND (reference sequence). CDR3 size: 13 residues. V gave up 6 bases and J gave up 3 bases, with 12 bases separating them. The CDR3 is CASRSGNGYEQYF. The DNA for the CDR3 is TGTGCCAGTAGGTCGGGGAACGGCTACGAGCAGTACTTC.

J is TRBJ2-3 and V is TRBV5-1; D unclear. Germline lookup yields CDR1 SGHRS and CDR2 YFSETQ. The CDR3 has 15 residues. Trimming cost V 0 bases and J 0 bases, with 8 bases left between them. The CDR3 nucleotides read TGCGCCAGCAGCTTGGAATCCGACAGCACAGATACGCAGTATTTT. It translates to CASSLESDSTDTQYF.

V is TRBV7-8 and J is TRBJ2-6, with D hard to call. The CDR3 is made up of 16 amino acids. The germline CDR1 and CDR2 sequences are SGHVS and FQNEAQ. Between the trimmed V and J ends, which lost 5 bases and 2 bases, there was a span of 13 bases. The CDR3 loop is CASSRIGPTGANVLTF. CDR3 nucleotide sequence: TGTGCCAGCAGCCGTATTGGCCCTACTGGGGCCAACGTCCTGACTTTC.

V is TRBV7-2 and J is TRBJ2-1; 8 nucleotides align to TRBD2. V shed 1 base, J shed 8 bases, and the junction held 10 bases outside the gene matches. Germline assignment: CDR1 SGHTA and CDR2 FQGNSA. The CDR3 extends over 16 amino acids. The CDR3: CASSLEGAGGSDEQFF. CDR3 DNA: TGTGCCAGCAGCTTAGAAGGGGCGGGAGGTTCGGATGAGCAGTTCTTC.

This chain joins TRBV29-1 and TRBJ2-1; 9 bases match TRBD2. This CDR3 region has 14 residues. V lost 4 bases and J lost 8; bases outside the gene matches: 9. CDR1 and CDR2 from the germline V gene are SQVTM and ANQGSEA. For the CDR3, the DNA is TGCAGCGTTGCCGCGGGGGGGGGAAATTATGAGCAGTTCTTC. This encodes CSVAAGGGNYEQFF.

This clonotype turned up a few times. The CDR3 spells CATSRDHNLGFSYNEQFF. Here the CDR3 DNA reads TGTGCCACCAGCAGAGATCACAATCTAGGATTCTCCTACAATGAGCAGTTCTTC. This chain links TRBV15 with TRBJ2-1; no definite D call. The CDR3 loop spans 18 amino acids. The germline V gene has CDR1 LNHNV and CDR2 YYDKDF (reference sequence). V lost 0 bases and J lost 0, with 15 bases in between.

The gene calls are TRBV28 and TRBJ2-7; D is undetermined. Looked up from germline, CDR1 is MDHEN and CDR2 is SYDVKM. The CDR3 runs 12 residues. V lost 3 bases, J lost 4 bases, and 7 bases lay in between. CDR3 sequence reads: CASSFAWYEQYF. In nucleotides, the CDR3 is TGTGCCAGCAGTTTCGCCTGGTACGAGCAGTACTTC. Drawing the rest from reference TRBV28 and TRBJ2-7, the complete variable domain is DVKVTQSSRYLVKRTGEKVFLECVQDMDHENMFWYRQDPGLGLRLIYFSYDVKMKEKGDIPEGYSVSREKKERFSLILESASTNQTSMYLCASSFAWYEQYFGPGTRLTVT.

The rearrangement uses TRBV4-2 and TRBJ2-1; TRBD2 is a possible D gene (5 bases). The CDR3 length is 16 residues. Germline CDR1 and CDR2: LGHNA and YNFKEQ. The V end was cut by 5 bases, the J end by 0 bases, with 14 bases between. Here the CDR3 DNA reads TGTGCCAGCAGCGGAGACTACCCAAGCTCCTACAATGAGCAGTTCTTC. Amino acids: CASSGDYPSSYNEQFF.

This clonotype was counted many times. This chain connects TRBV5-1 to TRBJ2-2; no firm D call. The V end lost 3 bases, the J end lost 0 bases, and 12 bases lay between the germline ends. Germline V gene data show CDR1 as SGHRS and CDR2 as YFSETQ. The CDR3 has 16 residues. The chain's CDR3 is CASSSVALPNTGELFF. CDR3 coding DNA: TGCGCCAGCAGCTCCGTAGCCTTACCGAACACCGGGGAGCTGTTTTTT.

The CDR3 bases are TGCGCCAGCAGCTTGGCCGGCAGGGGCCCCTCCTACGAGCAGTACTTC. Amino acids: CASSLAGRGPSYEQYF. V and J are TRBV5-1 and TRBJ2-7; possible D gene TRBD1, 6 bases. V was shortened by 0 bases and J by 0 bases, with 13 bases between the two germline ends. Germline V gene lookup returns CDR1 SGHRS and CDR2 YFSETQ. This CDR3 spans 16 amino acids. Full variable domain (missing parts from reference TRBV5-1 and TRBJ2-7): KAGVTQTPRYLIKTRGQQVTLSCSPISGHRSVSWYQQTPGQGLQFLFEYFSETQRNKGNFPGRFSGRQFSNSRSEMNVSTLELGDSALYLCASSLAGRGPSYEQYFGPGTRLTVT.

This sequence joins TRBV4-1 and TRBJ2-1; D is unclear. Looked up from germline, CDR1 is MGHRA and CDR2 is YSYEKL. V was cut by 1 base and J by 5 bases, with 12 bases left in between. This CDR3 comprises 15 residues. CDR3: CASSQVWALDNEQFF. The CDR3 DNA is TGCGCCAGCAGCCAAGTTTGGGCCTTGGACAATGAGCAGTTCTTC.